Following are 21 T cell receptor beta chains from one sample sequenced in a study of radiation and T cells in renal cell carcinoma. The table came from immunoSEQ multiplex PCR; TCRdb's copy has only in-frame clones and leaves some out. The table has about 130,000 clones, roughly four fifths seen once; the top ten hold around 2%. Time point given: blood 2 weeks post-SBRT. Stated treatment: 15 Gy SBRT to primary tumor, nephrectomy 4 weeks later. The sequencing here drew on blood, taken from a patient whose treatment included radiotherapy and nephrectomy. The receptors stem from a woman aged 60 to 75 with renal cell carcinoma.

The rearrangement uses TRBV4-1 and TRBJ2-7; weak D call: TRBD2 (7 bases). V gave up 6 bases and J gave up 2 bases, with 11 bases separating them. CDR3 length: 13 residues. Germline assignment: CDR1 MGHRA and CDR2 YSYEKL. This chain's CDR3 is CASSGGGTYEQYF. The CDR3 DNA sequence: TGCGCCAGCAGTGGGGGGGGCACCTACGAGCAGTACTTC.

This clone came up once. The chain joins TRBV6-1 to TRBJ1-4, with D possibly being TRBD1 (5 bases). V lost 7 bases and J lost 8, with 17 bases in between. This CDR3 is built from 14 residues. The germline V gene has CDR1 MNHNS and CDR2 SASEGT. The CDR3 region has the DNA TGTGCCAGCACCCTTGAAGGGGTTAGAGAAAAACTGTTTTTT. Translated: CASTLEGVREKLFF.

V is TRBV5-1 and J is TRBJ2-5; 8 nucleotides align to TRBD1. This CDR3 region has 15 residues. Trimming cost V 5 bases and J 2 bases; bases outside gene matches: 8. Per the germline V gene, CDR1 is SGHRS and CDR2 is YFSETQ. In DNA form, the CDR3 reads TGCGCCAGCAGAGGTAGGACAGGGAGGCAAGAGACCCAGTACTTC. Encoded protein: CASRGRTGRQETQYF.

This clone was observed a handful of times. The rearrangement joins TRBV30 to TRBJ1-1, with TRBD1 matching over 7 bases. The CDR3 is made up of 16 amino acids. Per germline, CDR1 GTSNPN and CDR2 SVGIG (reference sequence). V lost 8 bases to trimming and J lost 10 bases; unmatched junction nucleotides: 25. CDR3 protein: CAARLGDSRTLVGAFF. The CDR3 nucleotides are TGTGCCGCCCGACTCGGGGACAGCCGAACTTTAGTTGGAGCTTTCTTT.

The chain recombines TRBV27 with TRBJ1-5, with a tentative D call TRBD1 (5 bases). CDR1 and CDR2 from the germline V gene are MNHEY and SMNVEV (reference sequence). Trimming pared 6 bases from V and 2 bases from J, leaving 17 bases between. This CDR3 region has 16 residues. The CDR3 DNA follows: TGTGCCAGCAGCCTAGTGGGACCCGCGGGCAATCAGCCCCAGCATTTT. This encodes CASSLVGPAGNQPQHF.

The chain joins TRBV28 to TRBJ1-1; D may be TRBD1 (5 bases). The V end lost 1 base, the J end lost 10 bases, and 7 bases lay between the germline ends. The CDR3 extends over 11 amino acids. Germline V gives CDR1 MDHEN, CDR2 SYDVKM. CDR3 DNA: TGTGCCAGCAGTTTATTGGGGGGAGCTTTCTTT. Translation gives CASSLLGGAFF.

CDR3 region: CSVELDKTDTQYF. CDR3 bases: TGCAGCGTTGAATTAGACAAAACAGATACGCAGTATTTT. The gene calls are TRBV29-1 and TRBJ2-3; D is uncertain. CDR3 length: 13 amino acids. The germline CDR1 and CDR2 sequences are SQVTM and ANQGSEA. With 2 bases removed from V and 3 bases from J, the gap between germline ends came to 9 bases.

This clone has a handful of counts. The rearrangement uses TRBV27 and TRBJ2-3; 11 bases fit TRBD2. Germline CDR1 MNHEY, CDR2 SMNVEV (reference sequence). The CDR3 runs to 16 residues. The trim removed 7 bases at V and 5 bases at J, leaving 11 bases unmatched. CDR3 DNA sequence: TGTGCCAGCATACTTATAGCGGGGGGGCGTGAAGATACGCAGTATTTT. Encoded protein: CASILIAGGREDTQYF.

V gene TRBV5-1 combines with J gene TRBJ2-3; D possibly corresponds to TRBD2 (6 bases). Germline V CDR1 and CDR2: SGHRS, YFSETQ. This CDR3 is 18 amino acids long. Trimming took 3 bases from V and 0 from J, leaving 20 bases between them. CDR3 sequence: CASSSGTLPVTSTDTQYF. The CDR3 DNA is TGCGCCAGCAGCTCCGGGACTTTACCAGTTACTAGCACAGATACGCAGTATTTT.

The chain has TRBV6-1 and TRBJ1-1; D remains ambiguous. V gave up 6 bases and J gave up 3 bases, with 11 bases separating them. The CDR3 covers 13 residues. The germline CDR1 and CDR2 sequences are MNHNS and SASEGT. In DNA, the CDR3 is TGTGCCAGCAGACTCGCGGGTTACACTGAAGCTTTCTTT. It encodes CASRLAGYTEAFF.

The chain uses TRBV7-9 and TRBJ2-1; 10 bases fit TRBD2. The CDR3 loop spans 17 amino acids. The germline V gene has CDR1 SEHNR and CDR2 FQNEAQ (reference sequence). Trimming removed 0 bases from V and 7 bases from J; junction bases left unmatched: 9. DNA of the CDR3: TGTGCCAGCAGCTTAGCCCCACTAGCGGGGATCGTAAATGAGCAGTTCTTC. Translation: CASSLAPLAGIVNEQFF.

The chain carries TRBV4-2 and TRBJ1-3; D remains ambiguous. This CDR3 is 15 amino acids long. Germline V gives CDR1 LGHNA, CDR2 YNFKEQ. The V end lost 0 bases, the J end lost 1 base, and 7 bases lay between the germline ends. The CDR3 DNA sequence: TGTGCCAGCAGCCAAGAAGTTGGATCTGGAAACACCATATATTTT. Residues: CASSQEVGSGNTIYF.

This clone appeared a few times. The chain carries TRBV5-1 and TRBJ2-3, with D possibly matching TRBD2 (5 bases). V was cut by 0 bases and J by 0 bases, with 14 bases left in between. CDR1 and CDR2 (germline): SGHRS, YFSETQ. The CDR3 has 17 residues. CDR3 sequence: CASSLDFSVSSTDTQYF. The CDR3 DNA is TGCGCCAGCAGCTTGGACTTTAGCGTATCTAGCACAGATACGCAGTATTTT.

The CDR3 nucleotides read TGTGCCTGCCGCGACTGGGACTATACGAACACCGGGGAGCTGTTTTTT. Protein: CACRDWDYTNTGELFF. The V call is TRBV19, the J call TRBJ2-2; 7 positions match TRBD2. Germline CDR1 reads LNHDA; CDR2 reads SQIVND (reference sequence). Germline trimming cut 11 bases from V and 0 bases from J; bases unmatched to any gene: 12. The CDR3 contains 16 residues.

This chain uses TRBV11-2 with TRBJ1-6; D gene unclear. CDR1 and CDR2 (germline): SGHAT, FQNNGV. The V gene lost 6 bases and the J gene lost 2 bases, with 11 bases spanning the gap. The CDR3 runs 15 residues. The CDR3 DNA reads TGTGCCAGCAGTGCTTCCCAACCCTATAATTCACCCCTCCACTTT. Its translation is CASSASQPYNSPLHF.

This clone occurred a few times. V usage is TRBV4-2 and J usage is TRBJ2-1; D ambiguous. The CDR3 has 13 amino acids. Per germline, CDR1 LGHNA and CDR2 YNFKEQ. Trimming stripped 1 base from V and 8 bases from J, with 9 bases between. This chain's CDR3 is CASSQGVKDEQFF. For the CDR3, the DNA is TGTGCCAGCAGCCAAGGAGTAAAGGATGAGCAGTTCTTC.

The rearrangement uses TRBV19 and TRBJ1-2; D is unclear. Germline V CDR1 and CDR2: LNHDA, SQIVND (reference sequence). V lost 8 bases and J 8 bases, leaving 18 bases between the germline ends. CDR3 size: 13 residues. DNA of the CDR3: TGTGCCAGTGCTCCTTACCCGGGTAGCGGCTACACCTTC. This translates into CASAPYPGSGYTF.

In DNA form, the CDR3 reads TGTGCCAGCAGCTCAGACAGGGGGTCGGGTCAGCCCCAGCATTTT. The encoded protein is CASSSDRGSGQPQHF. V gene TRBV11-2 combines with J gene TRBJ1-5; TRBD1 matches at 9 bases. The CDR3 runs to 15 residues. Per germline, CDR1 SGHAT and CDR2 FQNNGV. V dropped 4 bases and J dropped 6; count of bases not matched to a gene: 7.

V and J are TRBV5-1 and TRBJ2-7, with D possibly being TRBD1 (6 bases). With 5 bases removed from V and 3 bases from J, the gap between germline ends came to 18 bases. There are 15 residues in the CDR3. Germline V lookup: CDR1 SGHRS, CDR2 YFSETQ. The CDR3 DNA is TGCGCCAGCAGTCCATACCGGGACACCCACTACGAGCAGTACTTC. It is translated as CASSPYRDTHYEQYF.

This clone was counted a few times. The V and J genes are TRBV6-6 and TRBJ1-1, with D perhaps TRBD1 (5 bases). The ends were cut back, 7 bases at V and 11 bases at J, with 17 bases in the middle. The length of the CDR3 is 12 residues. Germline values: CDR1 MNHNY, CDR2 SVGAGI (reference sequence). The CDR3: CASMEAGRPAFF. The CDR3 nucleotides read TGTGCCAGCATGGAAGCAGGGAGACCGGCTTTCTTT.

V usage is TRBV5-1 and J usage is TRBJ2-5; D is possibly TRBD1 or TRBD2 (6 bases each). Germline V gene data show CDR1 as SGHRS and CDR2 as YFSETQ. Trimming stripped 3 bases from V and 1 base from J, with 13 bases between. The CDR3 has 15 amino acids. The CDR3 DNA reads TGCGCCAGCAGCTCTCGAAGGGGGGCCCAAGAGACCCAGTACTTC. Residues: CASSSRRGAQETQYF.